Below, 2 T cell receptor beta chains from the same sample are listed, as sequenced in a study of CDR3 diversity in severe acne. TCRdb re-called the PCR reads with MiXCR, one entry per CDR3 protein. The table has about 86,000 distinct CDR3 sequences, 45% to 55% seen once; the top ten hold over 11%. The sequenced material came from blood. These receptor sequences come from a male donor in good health, without acne.

This clonotype has a single count. CDR3 coding DNA: TGTGCCAGCAGCTCGAATAGACTCTATGGCTACACCTTC. This encodes CASSSNRLYGYTF. The rearrangement joins TRBV13 to TRBJ1-2; D is uncertain. Per germline, CDR1 PRHDT and CDR2 FYEKMQ (reference sequence). The CDR3 is 13 amino acids. V was pared by 4 bases and J by 4 bases, with 10 bases between.

This chain connects TRBV7-9 to TRBJ2-7, with TRBD2 as a possible D gene (6 bases). Germline CDR1 and CDR2: SEHNR and FQNEAQ (reference sequence). This CDR3 is built from 16 residues. Trimming took off 0 bases at V and 4 bases at J, with 16 bases between the two ends. In DNA form, the CDR3 reads TGTGCCAGCAGCTTAGCTAGGGCTAGCGCAGTTTACGAGCAGTACTTC. Protein sequence: CASSLARASAVYEQYF.